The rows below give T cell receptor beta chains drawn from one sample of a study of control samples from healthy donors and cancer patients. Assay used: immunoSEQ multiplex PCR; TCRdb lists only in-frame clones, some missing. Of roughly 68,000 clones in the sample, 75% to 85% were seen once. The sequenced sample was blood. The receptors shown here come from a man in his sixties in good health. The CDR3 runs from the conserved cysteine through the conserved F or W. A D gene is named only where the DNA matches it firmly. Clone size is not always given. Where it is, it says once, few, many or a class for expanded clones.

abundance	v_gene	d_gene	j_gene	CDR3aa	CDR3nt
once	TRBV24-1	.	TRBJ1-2	CATSSIEGGYTF	TGTGCCACCAGTTCCATAGAAGGCGGCTACACCTTC
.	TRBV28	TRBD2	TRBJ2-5	CASRPFSGTSGNGETQYF	TGTGCCAGCAGACCTTTCTCCGGGACTAGCGGGAATGGGGAGACCCAGTACTTC
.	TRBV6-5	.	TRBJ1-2	CASSYRTEPYGYTF	TGTGCCAGCAGTTATCGGACGGAACCCTATGGCTACACCTTC
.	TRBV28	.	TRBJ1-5	CASSFLQGQNQPQHF	TGTGCCAGCAGTTTTCTACAGGGTCAGAATCAGCCCCAGCATTTT
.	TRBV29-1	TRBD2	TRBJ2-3	CSVGSPSGSWGFSKMGTDTQYF	TGCAGCGTTGGTTCGCCTAGCGGGAGTTGGGGGTTTAGTAAGATGGGCACAGATACGCAGTATTTT
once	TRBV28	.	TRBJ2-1	CASSPGPGYNEQFF	TGTGCCAGCAGTCCGGGACCAGGCTACAATGAGCAGTTCTTC
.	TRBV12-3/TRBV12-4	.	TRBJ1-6	CASSFSGGSPLHF	TGTGCCAGCAGTTTTAGTGGAGGATCACCCCTCCACTTT
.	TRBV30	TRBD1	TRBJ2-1	CARSGTADQVYYNEQFF	TGTGCCCGATCTGGGACAGCAGACCAGGTATATTACAATGAGCAGTTCTTC
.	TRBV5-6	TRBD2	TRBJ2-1	CASSRLADTYNEQFF	TGTGCCAGCAGCCGACTAGCGGACACCTACAATGAGCAGTTCTTC
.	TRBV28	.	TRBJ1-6	CASRTGYYNSPLHF	TGTGCCAGCAGAACAGGGTATTATAATTCACCCCTCCACTTT
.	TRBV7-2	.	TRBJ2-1	CASSLFKGVYNEQFF	TGTGCCAGCAGCTTATTTAAGGGGGTCTACAATGAGCAGTTCTTC
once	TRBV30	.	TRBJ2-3	CAWNRRSRDTQYF	TGTGCCTGGAACAGGCGATCCAGGGATACGCAGTATTTT